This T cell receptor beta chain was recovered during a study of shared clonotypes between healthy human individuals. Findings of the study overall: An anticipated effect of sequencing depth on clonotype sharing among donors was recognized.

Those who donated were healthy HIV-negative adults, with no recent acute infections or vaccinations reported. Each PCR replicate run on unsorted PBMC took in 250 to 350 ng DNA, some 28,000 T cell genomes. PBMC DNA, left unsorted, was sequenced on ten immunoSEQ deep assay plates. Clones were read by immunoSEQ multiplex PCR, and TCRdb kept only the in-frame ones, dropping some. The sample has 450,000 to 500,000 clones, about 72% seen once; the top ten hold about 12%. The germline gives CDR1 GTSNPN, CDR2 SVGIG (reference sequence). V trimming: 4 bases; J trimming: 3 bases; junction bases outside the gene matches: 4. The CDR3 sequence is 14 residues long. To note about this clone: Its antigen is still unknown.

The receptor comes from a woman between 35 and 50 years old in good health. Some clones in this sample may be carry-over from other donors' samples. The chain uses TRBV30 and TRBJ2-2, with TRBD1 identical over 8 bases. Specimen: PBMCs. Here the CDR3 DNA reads TGTGCCTGGACAAACAGGGGGGACACCGGGGAGCTGTTTTTT. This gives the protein CAWTNRGDTGELFF.